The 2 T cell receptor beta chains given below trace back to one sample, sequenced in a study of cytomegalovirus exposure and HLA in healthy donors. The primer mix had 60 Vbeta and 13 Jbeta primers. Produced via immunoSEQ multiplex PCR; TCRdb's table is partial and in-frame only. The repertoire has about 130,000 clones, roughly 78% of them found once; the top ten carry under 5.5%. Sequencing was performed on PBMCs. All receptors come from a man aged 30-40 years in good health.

CDR3 in DNA: TGCGCCAGCAGCTTGAGGGGTTGGACCGGGGAGCTGTTTTTT. This sequence encodes CASSLRGWTGELFF. The chain combines TRBV5-1 with TRBJ2-2, with D perhaps TRBD1 (5 bases). This CDR3 contains 14 residues. The germline V and J ends were trimmed by 1 base and 5 bases, with 9 bases remaining between them. CDR1 and CDR2 from the germline V gene are SGHRS and YFSETQ.

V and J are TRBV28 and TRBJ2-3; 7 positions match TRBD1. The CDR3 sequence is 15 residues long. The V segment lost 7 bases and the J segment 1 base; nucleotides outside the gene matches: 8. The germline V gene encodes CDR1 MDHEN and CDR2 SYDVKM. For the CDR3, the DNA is TGTGCCAGCATCCCTGACAGGGACGGCACAGATACGCAGTATTTT. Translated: CASIPDRDGTDTQYF.